What follows are 6 T cell receptor beta chains derived from one specimen sequenced in a study of T cell responses to AZD1222 COVID-19 vaccine. The data were produced by immunoSEQ multiplex PCR, yet TCRdb's version contains in-frame clones alone and is incomplete. The top ten clones hold 14% of a sample with about 31,000 clones, approximately 90% of them seen once. The material was peripheral blood, obtained 28 days after the second AZD1222 dose. Source of these receptors: an adult who received the AZD1222 COVID-19 vaccine.

This clone was found once. The rearrangement joins TRBV7-2 to TRBJ2-1; 10 nucleotides align to TRBD2. This CDR3 spans 17 amino acids. Trimming at V came to 5 bases and at J to 6 bases, leaving 13 bases not matched to a gene. Germline V gene sequence: CDR1 SGHTA, CDR2 FQGNSA. As DNA, the CDR3 is TGTGCCAGCAGCCTCGTTTCACAGCGGGGGGGCCCCAATGAGCAGTTCTTC. Translating it yields CASSLVSQRGGPNEQFF.

This rearrangement joins TRBV27 to TRBJ2-3; 7 bases fit TRBD1. Germline loops: CDR1 MNHEY, CDR2 SMNVEV (reference sequence). J gave up 5 bases and V 5 bases, and 13 bases lay outside the gene matches. This CDR3 is built from 16 residues. CDR3 DNA sequence: TGTGCCAGCAGTAACCCGACAGGGCGTTTGCAAGATACGCAGTATTTT. Translating it yields CASSNPTGRLQDTQYF.

The V gene is TRBV7-6, the J gene TRBJ2-6, with a weak D call TRBD1 (5 bases). This CDR3 has 15 amino acids. The V gene lost 3 bases and the J gene lost 0 bases, with 6 bases spanning the gap. From germline, CDR1 is SGHVS and CDR2 FNYEAQ. CDR3 in amino acids: CASSLTVSGANVLTF. The CDR3, as DNA: TGTGCCAGCAGCTTGACAGTCTCTGGGGCCAACGTCCTGACTTTC.

A single count supports this clone. The J gene is TRBJ1-1, the V gene TRBV6-5; no firm D call. From germline, CDR1 is MNHEY and CDR2 SVGAGI. The CDR3 runs 13 residues. Trimming took off 3 bases at V and 3 bases at J, with 8 bases between the two ends. CDR3 amino acids: CASSYFPYTEAFF. In nucleotides, the CDR3 is TGTGCCAGCAGTTATTTCCCGTACACTGAAGCTTTCTTT.

V and J are TRBV4-2 and TRBJ2-7; 7 bases map to TRBD2. The CDR3 covers 17 residues. Germline V lookup: CDR1 LGHNA, CDR2 YNFKEQ. With 4 bases clipped from V and 7 bases from J, the junction kept 19 bases outside the gene matches. CDR3: CASSPSARGGGRPEQYF. The CDR3 DNA sequence: TGTGCCAGCAGCCCCTCCGCGAGAGGCGGGGGTCGTCCTGAGCAGTACTTC.

CDR3 DNA sequence: TGTGCCAGCAGCCTTTCGGGCATTGCGAACACTGAAGCTTTCTTT. Amino acids: CASSLSGIANTEAFF. The chain is built from TRBV7-2 and TRBJ1-1; D remains unclear. In germline, CDR1 is SGHTA, CDR2 FQGNSA. The V and J ends lost 5 bases and 1 base respectively, with 14 bases between them. This CDR3 has 15 amino acids.